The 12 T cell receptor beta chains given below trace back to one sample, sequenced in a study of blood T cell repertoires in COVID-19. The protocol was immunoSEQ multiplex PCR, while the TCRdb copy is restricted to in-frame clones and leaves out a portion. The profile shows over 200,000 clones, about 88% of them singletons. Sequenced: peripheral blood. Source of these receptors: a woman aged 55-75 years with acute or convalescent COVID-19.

The CDR3 DNA is TGTGCCAGCAGATCCGGGACTAGCGGGGCTCAAGAGACCCAGTACTTC. It is translated as CASRSGTSGAQETQYF. The chain uses TRBV28 and TRBJ2-5; 13 bases match TRBD2. The ends lost 6 bases at V and 2 bases at J; junction bases unmatched: 6. This CDR3 comprises 16 residues. CDR1 is MDHEN, CDR2 SYDVKM, per germline.

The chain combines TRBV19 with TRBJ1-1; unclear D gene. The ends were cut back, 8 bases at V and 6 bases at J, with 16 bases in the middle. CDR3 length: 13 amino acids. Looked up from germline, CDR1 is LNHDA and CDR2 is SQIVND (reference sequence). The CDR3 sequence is CASGDSQWAEAFF. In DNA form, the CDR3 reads TGTGCCAGTGGAGACTCGCAGTGGGCTGAAGCTTTCTTT.

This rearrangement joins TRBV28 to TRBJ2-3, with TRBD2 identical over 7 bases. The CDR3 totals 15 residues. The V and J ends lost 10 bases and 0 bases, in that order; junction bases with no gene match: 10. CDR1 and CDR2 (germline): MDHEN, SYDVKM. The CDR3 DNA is TGTGCCACCCGAGTGGGAGGGGCTAGCACAGATACGCAGTATTTT. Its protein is CATRVGGASTDTQYF.

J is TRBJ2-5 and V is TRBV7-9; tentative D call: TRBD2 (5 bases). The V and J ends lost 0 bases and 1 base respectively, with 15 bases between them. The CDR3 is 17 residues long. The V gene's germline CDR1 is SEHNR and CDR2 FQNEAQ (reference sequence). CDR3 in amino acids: CASSLALTRGLQETQYF. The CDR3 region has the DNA TGTGCCAGCAGCTTAGCCCTAACCCGCGGGCTCCAAGAGACCCAGTACTTC.

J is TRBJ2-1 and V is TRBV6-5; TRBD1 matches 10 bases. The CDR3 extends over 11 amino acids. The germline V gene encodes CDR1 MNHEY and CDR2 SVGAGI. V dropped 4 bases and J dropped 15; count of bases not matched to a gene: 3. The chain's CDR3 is CASSSDRGSFF. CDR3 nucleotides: TGTGCCAGCAGTTCGGACAGGGGGTCGTTCTTC.

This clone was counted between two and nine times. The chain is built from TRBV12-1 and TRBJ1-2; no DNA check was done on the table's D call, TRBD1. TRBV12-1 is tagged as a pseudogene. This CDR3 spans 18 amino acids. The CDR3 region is CASSPDGPGTGSGYGYTF. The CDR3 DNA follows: TGTGCCAGCAGCCCAGATGGTCCCGGGACAGGATCGGGCTATGGCTACACCTTC.

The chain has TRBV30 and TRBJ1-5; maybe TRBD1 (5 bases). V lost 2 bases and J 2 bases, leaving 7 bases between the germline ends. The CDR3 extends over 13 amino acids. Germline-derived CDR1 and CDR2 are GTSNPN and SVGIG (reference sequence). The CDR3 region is CAWSSRGNQPQHF. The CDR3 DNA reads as TGTGCCTGGAGTAGCAGGGGCAATCAGCCCCAGCATTTT. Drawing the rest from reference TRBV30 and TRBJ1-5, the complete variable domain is SQTIHQWPATLVQPVGSPLSLECTVEGTSNPNLYWYRQAAGRGLQLLFYSVGIGQISSEVPQNLSASRPQDRQFILSSKKLLLSDSGFYLCAWSSRGNQPQHFGDGTRLSIL.

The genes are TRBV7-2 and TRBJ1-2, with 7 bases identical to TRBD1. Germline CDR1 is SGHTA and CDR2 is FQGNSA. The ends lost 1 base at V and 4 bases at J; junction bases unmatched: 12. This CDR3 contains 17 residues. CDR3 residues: CASSLDPNRGSSYGYTF. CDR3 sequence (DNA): TGTGCCAGCAGCTTAGACCCAAACAGGGGCTCCTCCTATGGCTACACCTTC.

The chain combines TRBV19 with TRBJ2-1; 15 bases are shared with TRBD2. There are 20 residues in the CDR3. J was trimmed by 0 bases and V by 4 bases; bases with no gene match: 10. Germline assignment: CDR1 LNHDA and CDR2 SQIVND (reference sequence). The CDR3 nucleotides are TGTGCCAGTAGTACCCGGACTAGCGGGGGGGCGCGTATCTCCTACAATGAGCAGTTCTTC. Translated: CASSTRTSGGARISYNEQFF.

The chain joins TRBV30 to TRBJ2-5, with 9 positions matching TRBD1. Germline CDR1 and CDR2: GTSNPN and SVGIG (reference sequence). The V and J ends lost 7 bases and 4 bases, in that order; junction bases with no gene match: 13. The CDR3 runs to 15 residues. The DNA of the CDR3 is TGTGCCTACTCCTCTGGGACAGGGACAGGAGAGACCCAGTACTTC. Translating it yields CAYSSGTGTGETQYF.

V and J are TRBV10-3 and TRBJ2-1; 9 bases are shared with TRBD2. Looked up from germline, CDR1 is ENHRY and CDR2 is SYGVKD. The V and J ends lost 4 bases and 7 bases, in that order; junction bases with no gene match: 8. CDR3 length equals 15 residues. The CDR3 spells CAISVAGARENEQFF. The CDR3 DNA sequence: TGTGCCATCAGTGTAGCGGGAGCACGGGAAAATGAGCAGTTCTTC.

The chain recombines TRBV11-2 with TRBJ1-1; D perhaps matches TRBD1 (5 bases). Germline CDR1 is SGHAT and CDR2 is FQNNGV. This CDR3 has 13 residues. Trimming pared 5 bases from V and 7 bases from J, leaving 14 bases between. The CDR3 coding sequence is TGTGCCAGCAGCCTACCAGGGAAAGGTGAAGCTTTCTTT. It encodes CASSLPGKGEAFF.